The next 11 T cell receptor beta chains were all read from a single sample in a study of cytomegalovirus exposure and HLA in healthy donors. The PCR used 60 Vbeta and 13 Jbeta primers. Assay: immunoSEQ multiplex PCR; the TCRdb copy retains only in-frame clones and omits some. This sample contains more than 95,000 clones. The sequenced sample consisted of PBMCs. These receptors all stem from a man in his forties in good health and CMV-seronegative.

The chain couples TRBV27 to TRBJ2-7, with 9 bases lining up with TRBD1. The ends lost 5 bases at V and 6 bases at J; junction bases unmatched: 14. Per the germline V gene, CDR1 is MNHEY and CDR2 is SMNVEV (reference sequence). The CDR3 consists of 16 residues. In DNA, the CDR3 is TGTGCCAGCAGTCCTCGTCCCGGGACAGGGAATCGCGAGCAGTACTTC. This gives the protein CASSPRPGTGNREQYF.

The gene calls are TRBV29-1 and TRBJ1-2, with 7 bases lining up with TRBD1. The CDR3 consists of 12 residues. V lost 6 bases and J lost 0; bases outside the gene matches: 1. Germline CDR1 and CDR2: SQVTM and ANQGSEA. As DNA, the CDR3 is TGCAGCGTCCAGGGGGCTAACTATGGCTACACCTTC. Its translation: CSVQGANYGYTF.

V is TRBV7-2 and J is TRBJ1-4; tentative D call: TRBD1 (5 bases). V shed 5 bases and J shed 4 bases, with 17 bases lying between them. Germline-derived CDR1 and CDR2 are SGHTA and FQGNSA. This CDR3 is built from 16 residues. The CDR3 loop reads CASSKEPRAFNEKLFF. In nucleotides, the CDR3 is TGTGCCAGCAGCAAGGAGCCCAGGGCCTTTAATGAAAAACTGTTTTTT.

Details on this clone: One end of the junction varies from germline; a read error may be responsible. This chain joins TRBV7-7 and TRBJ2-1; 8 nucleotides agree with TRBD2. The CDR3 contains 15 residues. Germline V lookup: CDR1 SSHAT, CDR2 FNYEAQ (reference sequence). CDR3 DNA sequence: TGTGCTAGCAGCGAGGGACTAGAAGCCTACAATGAGCAGTTCTTC. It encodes CASSEGLEAYNEQFF.

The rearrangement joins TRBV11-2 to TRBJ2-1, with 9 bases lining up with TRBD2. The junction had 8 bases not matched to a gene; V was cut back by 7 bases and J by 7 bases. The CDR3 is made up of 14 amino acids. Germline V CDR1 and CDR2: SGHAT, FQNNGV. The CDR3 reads CASKPLAGLNEQFF. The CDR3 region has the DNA TGTGCCAGCAAACCCCTAGCGGGGTTGAATGAGCAGTTCTTC.

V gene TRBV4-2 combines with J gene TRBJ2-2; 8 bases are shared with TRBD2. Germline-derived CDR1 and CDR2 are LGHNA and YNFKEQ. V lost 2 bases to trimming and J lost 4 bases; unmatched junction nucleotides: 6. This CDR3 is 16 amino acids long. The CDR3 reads CASSQQERGFTGELFF. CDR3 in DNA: TGTGCCAGCAGCCAACAGGAGCGGGGGTTCACCGGGGAGCTGTTTTTT.

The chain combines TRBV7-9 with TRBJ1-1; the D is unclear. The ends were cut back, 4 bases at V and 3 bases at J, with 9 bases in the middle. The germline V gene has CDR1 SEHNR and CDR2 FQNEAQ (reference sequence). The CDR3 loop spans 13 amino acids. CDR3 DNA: TGTGCCAGCAGCTCTCGGGGATACACTGAAGCTTTCTTT. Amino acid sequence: CASSSRGYTEAFF.

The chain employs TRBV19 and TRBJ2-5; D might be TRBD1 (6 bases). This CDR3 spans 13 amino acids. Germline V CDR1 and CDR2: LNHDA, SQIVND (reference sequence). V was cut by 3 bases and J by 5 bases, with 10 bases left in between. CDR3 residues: CASSIPGVETQYF. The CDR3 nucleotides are TGTGCCAGTAGTATCCCAGGGGTGGAGACCCAGTACTTC. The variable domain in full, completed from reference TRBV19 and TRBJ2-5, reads DGGITQSPKYLFRKEGQNVTLSCEQNLNHDAMYWYRQDPGQGLRLIYYSQIVNDFQKGDIAEGYSVSREKKESFPLTVTSAQKNPTAFYLCASSIPGVETQYFGPGTRLLVL.

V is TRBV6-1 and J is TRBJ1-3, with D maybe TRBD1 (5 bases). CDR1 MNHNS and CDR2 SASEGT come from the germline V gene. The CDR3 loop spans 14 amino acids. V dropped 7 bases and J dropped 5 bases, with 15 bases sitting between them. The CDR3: CASKGAGFRNTIYF. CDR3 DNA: TGTGCCAGCAAAGGGGCAGGGTTCAGAAACACCATATATTTT.

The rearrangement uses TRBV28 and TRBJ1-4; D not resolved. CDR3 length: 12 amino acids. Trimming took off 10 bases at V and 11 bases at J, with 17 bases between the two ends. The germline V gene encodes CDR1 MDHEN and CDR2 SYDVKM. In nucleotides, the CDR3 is TGTGCCACCAGACCCCCCGGCGGGAAACTGTTTTTT. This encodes CATRPPGGKLFF.

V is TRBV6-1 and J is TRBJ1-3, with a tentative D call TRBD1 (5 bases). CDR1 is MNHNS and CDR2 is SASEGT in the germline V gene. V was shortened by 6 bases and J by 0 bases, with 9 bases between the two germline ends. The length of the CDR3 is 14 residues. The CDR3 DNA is TGTGCCAGCAGCTTCGACAGCTCTGGAAACACCATATATTTT. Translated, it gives CASSFDSSGNTIYF.